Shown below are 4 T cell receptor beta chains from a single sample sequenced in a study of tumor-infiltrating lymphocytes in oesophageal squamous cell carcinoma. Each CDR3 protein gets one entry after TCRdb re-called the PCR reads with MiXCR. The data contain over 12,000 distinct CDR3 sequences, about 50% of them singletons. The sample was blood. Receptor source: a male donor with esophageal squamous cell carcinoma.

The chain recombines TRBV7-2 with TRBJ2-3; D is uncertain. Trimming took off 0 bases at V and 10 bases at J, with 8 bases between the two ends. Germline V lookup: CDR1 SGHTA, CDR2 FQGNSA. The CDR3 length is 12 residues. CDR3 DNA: TGTGCCAGCAGCTTAGCCCCAAAAGCGCAGTATTTT. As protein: CASSLAPKAQYF.

CDR3 in amino acids: CASSYLRRGDEQFF. Here the CDR3 DNA reads TGTGCCAGCAGTTACTTGAGGAGGGGGGATGAGCAGTTCTTC. The V gene is TRBV6-6, the J gene TRBJ2-4; D is perhaps TRBD1 or TRBD2 (6 bases each). The J call may not be correct, given that the DNA end is closer to TRBJ2-1. Germline CDR1 MNHNY, CDR2 SVGAGI (reference sequence). The CDR3 consists of 14 residues.

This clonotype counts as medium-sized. The CDR3: CASSLGRIRAGSTDTQYF. CDR3 sequence (DNA): TGTGCCAGCAGCTTAGGACGGATCCGGGCGGGGTCCACAGATACGCAGTATTTT. The rearrangement joins TRBV7-6 to TRBJ2-3; perhaps TRBD2 as D (6 bases). CDR1 is SGHVS, CDR2 FNYEAQ, per germline. This CDR3 has 18 residues. Between the trimmed V and J ends, which lost 1 base and 2 bases, there was a span of 19 bases.

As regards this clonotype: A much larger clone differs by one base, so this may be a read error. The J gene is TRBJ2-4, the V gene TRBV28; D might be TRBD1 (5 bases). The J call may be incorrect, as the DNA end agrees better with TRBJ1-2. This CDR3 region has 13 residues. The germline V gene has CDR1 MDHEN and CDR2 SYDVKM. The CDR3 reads CAILARDVLSYTF. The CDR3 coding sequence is TGTGCCATCCTGGCCAGGGATGTTTTGAGCTACACCTTC.